Listed here is a single TCR beta chain. These data come from a study of early T cells in non-severe SARS-CoV-2 infection. The junction had 8 bases not matched to a gene; V was cut back by 6 bases and J by 3 bases. Germline V gene data show CDR1 as ENHRY and CDR2 as SYGVKD. The CDR3 runs 15 residues. Separate cDNA molecules each had unique molecular identifiers attached to them. MiXCR was run by TCRdb on the 5' RACE reads, yielding one entry per CDR3 protein. The repertoire holds about 56,000 distinct CDR3 sequences, about 16% seen once, with approximately 4% in the top ten. The receptor comes from an adult who was a healthcare worker with PCR-confirmed SARS-CoV-2 infection or an uninfected control (not recorded which). V and J are TRBV10-3 and TRBJ2-3; 8 bases fit TRBD1. Sequences were derived from whole blood, sampled at baseline. In DNA form, the CDR3 reads TGTGCCATCAGCGAACGACAGGGGAGTACAGATACGCAGTATTTT. Encoded protein: CAISERQGSTDTQYF.